What follows are 17 T cell receptor beta chains derived from one specimen sequenced in a study of blood T cells in healthy people across ages. Using a J-beta primer mix together with a sample-barcoded 5' primer, a second PCR was run for about 6 to 12 cycles. TCRdb reprocessed the 5' RACE reads with MiXCR, giving one entry per CDR3 protein. This table has hundreds of thousands of distinct CDR3 sequences, about 21% appearing once. Specimen: blood. Source of these receptors: a man between 65 and 79 years old in good health.

CDR3 coding DNA: TGTGCCAGCAGTACTCCTGACAGGGGTGATAATGAAAAACTGTTTTTT. It specifies CASSTPDRGDNEKLFF. This rearrangement joins TRBV6-6 to TRBJ1-4, with 8 bases lining up with TRBD1. The germline V gene encodes CDR1 MNHNY and CDR2 SVGAGI (reference sequence). This CDR3 has 16 amino acids. V lost 5 bases and J lost 4; bases outside the gene matches: 9.

This clonotype came up a few times. The V and J genes are TRBV5-1 and TRBJ2-1, with 9 bases matching TRBD1. With V trimmed by 4 bases and J by 8 bases, 13 bases remained unmatched. The V gene's germline CDR1 is SGHRS and CDR2 YFSETQ. CDR3 length equals 16 residues. The chain's CDR3 is CASSVTGGISVDEQFF. In DNA form, the CDR3 reads TGCGCCAGCAGCGTGACAGGGGGTATCTCGGTCGATGAGCAGTTCTTC.

This clonotype has more than one count but fewer than ten. The chain uses TRBV27 and TRBJ2-1; 9 bases are shared with TRBD2. V lost 5 bases and J lost 2; bases outside the gene matches: 10. Germline V gene lookup returns CDR1 MNHEY and CDR2 SMNVEV (reference sequence). The CDR3 length is 17 residues. CDR3: CASSITLAGATYNEQFF. For the CDR3, the DNA is TGTGCCAGCAGTATCACCTTAGCGGGAGCAACCTACAATGAGCAGTTCTTC.

This chain joins TRBV7-9 and TRBJ1-3; perhaps TRBD1 as D (5 bases). The CDR3 contains 13 residues. Germline loops: CDR1 SEHNR, CDR2 FQNEAQ (reference sequence). V dropped 5 bases and J dropped 7 bases, with 12 bases sitting between them. CDR3 amino acids: CASSPGGDNTIYF. The DNA of the CDR3 is TGTGCCAGCAGCCCGGGGGGGGACAACACCATATATTTT.

This clonotype came up many times. This chain connects TRBV7-9 to TRBJ2-1; D is perhaps TRBD2 (7 bases). V was clipped by 2 bases and J by 7 bases, with 15 bases between them. CDR1 SEHNR and CDR2 FQNEAQ come from the germline V gene (reference sequence). The CDR3 extends over 15 amino acids. CDR3 bases: TGTGCCAGCAGCTTACCCGGAGGGAGGGGGAATGAGCAGTTCTTC. Translated: CASSLPGGRGNEQFF.

This clonotype was counted between two and nine times. One end of the junction does not line up with germline, which may come from a read error. J is TRBJ2-4 and V is TRBV12-5, with 11 bases lining up with TRBD1. Germline V gene data show CDR1 as LGHNT and CDR2 as FRNRAP. The CDR3 consists of 16 residues. In DNA form, the CDR3 reads TGTGCCAGTGGTTTGATCCGGGACAGGGGGGTCAACATTCAGTACTTC. The encoded protein is CASGLIRDRGVNIQYF.

In its sample, this clonotype was seen a few times. The CDR3, as DNA: TGTGCCAGCAGACCAGACGGACCTTTGAACACTGAAGCTTTCTTT. Residues: CASRPDGPLNTEAFF. The chain recombines TRBV7-2 with TRBJ1-1; D gene ambiguous. Trimming shortened V by 6 bases and J by 0 bases, and 14 bases separated the two germline ends. The CDR3 is made up of 15 amino acids. CDR1 and CDR2 from the germline V gene are SGHTA and FQGNSA.

The chain links TRBV6-4 to TRBJ2-1; no clear D. The J call may be mistaken, given a closer DNA end match to TRBJ2-7. CDR1 and CDR2 (germline): MRHNA, SNTAGT. The CDR3 has 15 amino acids. The CDR3 sequence: CASRKKRIWDYEQYF. The CDR3 nucleotides are TGTGCCAGCAGGAAAAAACGGATTTGGGACTACGAGCAGTACTTC.

In its sample, this clonotype was seen a few times. The chain has TRBV19 and TRBJ1-2; D remains unclear. Germline V lookup: CDR1 LNHDA, CDR2 SQIVND (reference sequence). The CDR3 consists of 12 residues. V was clipped by 7 bases and J by 3 bases, with 9 bases between them. CDR3 amino acids: CASIGQDYGYTF. CDR3 nucleotide sequence: TGTGCCAGTATAGGGCAGGACTATGGCTACACCTTC.

The rearrangement links TRBV12-3 or TRBV12-4 to TRBJ2-4; 8 nucleotides align to TRBD1. V shed 4 bases, J shed 7 bases, and the junction held 6 bases outside the gene matches. The CDR3 runs 14 residues. The CDR3 loop is CASSSQDRVNIQYF. The DNA for the CDR3 is TGTGCCAGCAGTTCCCAGGACAGGGTGAACATTCAGTACTTC.

This clonotype was seen more than once but under ten times. V is TRBV6-2 or TRBV6-3 and J is TRBJ2-5; 7 nucleotides line up with TRBD2. This CDR3 has 15 amino acids. Germline values: CDR1 MNHEY, CDR2 SVGEGT. After removal of 2 bases from V and 1 base from J, the junction contained 4 bases not matched to a gene. The CDR3 nucleotides read TGTGCCAGCAGTTACATTCTAGCGGTCCAAGAGACCCAGTACTTC. Encoded protein: CASSYILAVQETQYF.

This clonotype was seen a few times. This chain joins TRBV3-1 and TRBJ1-1; tentative D call: TRBD1 (6 bases). Trimming left V 3 bases short and J 1 base short, with 12 bases between. The germline CDR1 and CDR2 sequences are LGHDT and YNNKEL (reference sequence). This CDR3 is 15 amino acids long. The CDR3 coding sequence is TGTGCCAGCAGCCATACGGGGGGCGGGAACACTGAAGCTTTCTTT. Translated: CASSHTGGGNTEAFF.

The chain joins TRBV2 to TRBJ2-1; 7 positions match TRBD2. Germline V CDR1 and CDR2: SNHLY, FYNNEI. The CDR3 extends over 14 amino acids. V shed 4 bases, J shed 6 bases, and the junction held 6 bases outside the gene matches. CDR3 protein: CASSVAGVGNEQFF. The CDR3 DNA reads as TGTGCCAGCAGTGTGGCGGGAGTGGGCAATGAGCAGTTCTTC. Using reference TRBV2 and TRBJ2-1 for the parts outside the CDR3, the full variable domain is EPEVTQTPSHQVTQMGQEVILRCVPISNHLYFYWYRQILGQKVEFLVSFYNNEISEKSEIFDDQFSVERPDGSNFTLKIRSTKLEDSAMYFCASSVAGVGNEQFFGPGTRLTVL.

This clonotype was counted a single time. With a much larger clone just one base away, this may be a read error. The chain employs TRBV7-2 and TRBJ1-1; weak D call: TRBD1 (5 bases). The CDR3 covers 13 residues. The V gene lost 4 bases and the J gene lost 3 bases, with 9 bases spanning the gap. CDR1 and CDR2 (germline): SGHTA, FQGNSA. In nucleotides, the CDR3 is TGTGCCAGCAGCTGCAGGGAGGACACTGAAGCTTTCTTT. This encodes CASSCREDTEAFF.

This clonotype was counted at least ten times. This rearrangement joins TRBV20-1 to TRBJ2-5; TRBD2 matches at 11 bases. Per the germline V gene, CDR1 is DFQATT and CDR2 is SNEGSKA (reference sequence). The CDR3 is 15 amino acids. V lost 1 base to trimming and J lost 1 base; unmatched junction nucleotides: 2. Here the CDR3 reads CSARGLAGPQETQYF. CDR3 in DNA: TGCAGTGCTAGAGGACTAGCGGGACCCCAAGAGACCCAGTACTTC.

Many counts were recorded for this clonotype. The chain carries TRBV29-1 and TRBJ2-2; 9 bases agree with TRBD2. Germline V gene data show CDR1 as SQVTM and CDR2 as ANQGSEA. The V segment lost 2 bases and the J segment 4 bases; nucleotides outside the gene matches: 5. This CDR3 region has 15 residues. CDR3: CSVEMLAGFTGELFF. The CDR3 DNA sequence: TGCAGCGTTGAAATGCTAGCGGGATTCACCGGGGAGCTGTTTTTT.

CDR3 sequence: CSAAEYNEQFF. DNA of the CDR3: TGCAGTGCTGCAGAATACAATGAGCAGTTCTTC. The rearrangement links TRBV20-1 to TRBJ2-1; D is unresolved. V lost 5 bases to trimming and J lost 4 bases, with 6 bases between them. The CDR3 has 11 amino acids. Germline-derived CDR1 and CDR2 are DFQATT and SNEGSKA (reference sequence).